This entry concerns a single T cell receptor beta chain. The antigen remains unidentified. In a group of several patients, CD4+ cells were sorted into CD25+CD127- cells. RNA extraction was followed by reverse transcription into cDNA, which acted as the sequencing template. The assay was immunoSEQ multiplex PCR, and TCRdb's table has in-frame clones only and misses some. The sample records roughly 40,000 clones, around half being singletons. The sample is drawn from a study of CD8+ T cells in alopecia areata. Study-wide results and caveats: Mice showed clearer TCR sharing than patients did, a gap that was possibly HLA-related.

The CDR3 has 15 residues. The germline gives CDR1 SNHLY, CDR2 FYNNEI. With 2 bases removed from V and 5 bases from J, the gap between germline ends came to 15 bases. This chain uses TRBV2 with TRBJ2-5, with D perhaps being TRBD1 or TRBD2 (7 bases each). The source material was CD4+ Tregs sorted from blood. The sequence was collected from a human donor with alopecia areata. CDR3 residues: CASSELGGGWETQYF. The CDR3 DNA sequence: TGTGCCAGCAGTGAATTGGGAGGGGGCTGGGAGACCCAGTACTTC.